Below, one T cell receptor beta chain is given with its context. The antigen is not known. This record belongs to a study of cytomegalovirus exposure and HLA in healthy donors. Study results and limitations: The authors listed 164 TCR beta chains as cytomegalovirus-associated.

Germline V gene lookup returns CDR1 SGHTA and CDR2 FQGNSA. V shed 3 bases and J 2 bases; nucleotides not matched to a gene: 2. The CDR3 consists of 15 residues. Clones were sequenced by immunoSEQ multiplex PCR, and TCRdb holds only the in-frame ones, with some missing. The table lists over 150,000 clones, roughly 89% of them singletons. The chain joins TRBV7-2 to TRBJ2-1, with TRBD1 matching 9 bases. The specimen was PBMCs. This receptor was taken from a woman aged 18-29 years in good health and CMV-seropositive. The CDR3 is CASSFRDRAYNEQFF. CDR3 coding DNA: TGTGCCAGCAGCTTCCGGGACAGGGCCTACAATGAGCAGTTCTTC.